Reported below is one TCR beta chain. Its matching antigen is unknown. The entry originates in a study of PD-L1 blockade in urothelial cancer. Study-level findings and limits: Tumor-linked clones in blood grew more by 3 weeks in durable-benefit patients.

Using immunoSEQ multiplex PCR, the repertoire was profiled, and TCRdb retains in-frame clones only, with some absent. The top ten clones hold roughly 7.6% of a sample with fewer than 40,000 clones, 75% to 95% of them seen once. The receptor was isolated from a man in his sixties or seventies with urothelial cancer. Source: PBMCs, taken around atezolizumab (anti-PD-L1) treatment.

CDR3 protein: CASSLGQGNGYTF. Here the CDR3 DNA reads TGTGCCAGCAGCTTGGGACAGGGAAATGGCTACACCTTC. The chain recombines TRBV7-2 with TRBJ1-2; 9 nucleotides align to TRBD1. J gave up 6 bases and V 3 bases, and 2 bases lay outside the gene matches. Germline CDR1 reads SGHTA; CDR2 reads FQGNSA. The CDR3 is 13 amino acids.